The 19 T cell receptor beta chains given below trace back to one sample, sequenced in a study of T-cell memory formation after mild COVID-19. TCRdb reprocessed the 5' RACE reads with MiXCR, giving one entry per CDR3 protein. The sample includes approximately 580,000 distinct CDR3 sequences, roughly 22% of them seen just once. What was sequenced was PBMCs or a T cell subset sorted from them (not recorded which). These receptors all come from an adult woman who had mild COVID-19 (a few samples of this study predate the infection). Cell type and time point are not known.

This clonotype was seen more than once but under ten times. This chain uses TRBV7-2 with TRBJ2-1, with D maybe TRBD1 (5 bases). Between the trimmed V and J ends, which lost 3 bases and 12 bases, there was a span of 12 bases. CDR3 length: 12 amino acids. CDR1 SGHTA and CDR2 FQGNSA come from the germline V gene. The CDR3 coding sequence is TGTGCCAGCAGCTTGGTTGGGGCTTGGCAGTTCTTC. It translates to CASSLVGAWQFF.

CDR3 DNA: TGCAGTGCTAGATCGGTAAAGGGGGCCAATGAGCAGTTCTTC. This translates into CSARSVKGANEQFF. V gene TRBV20-1 combines with J gene TRBJ2-1; the match to TRBD1 covers 7 bases. V trimming: 2 bases; J trimming: 6 bases; junction bases outside the gene matches: 7. CDR3 length equals 14 residues. CDR1 DFQATT and CDR2 SNEGSKA come from the germline V gene (reference sequence).

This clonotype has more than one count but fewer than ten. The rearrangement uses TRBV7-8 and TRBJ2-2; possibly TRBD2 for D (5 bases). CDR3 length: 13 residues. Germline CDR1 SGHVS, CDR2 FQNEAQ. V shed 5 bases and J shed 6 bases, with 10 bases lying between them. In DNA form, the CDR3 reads TGTGCCAGCAGCGTCGGACTGGCCGGGGAGCTGTTTTTT. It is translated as CASSVGLAGELFF.

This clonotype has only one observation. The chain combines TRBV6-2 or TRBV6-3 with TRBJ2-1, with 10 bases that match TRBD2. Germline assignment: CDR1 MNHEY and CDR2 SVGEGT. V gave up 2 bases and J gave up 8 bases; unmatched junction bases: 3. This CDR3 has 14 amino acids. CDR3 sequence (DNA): TGTGCCAGCAGTTACCCCGGGACTAGCGATGAGCAGTTCTTC. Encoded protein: CASSYPGTSDEQFF.

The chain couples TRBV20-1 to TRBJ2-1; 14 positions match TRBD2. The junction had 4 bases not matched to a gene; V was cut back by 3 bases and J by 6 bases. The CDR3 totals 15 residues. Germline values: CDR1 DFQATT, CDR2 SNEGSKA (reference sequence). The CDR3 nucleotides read TGCAGTGCTAGGGGACTAGCGGGGGCGGTCAATGAGCAGTTCTTC. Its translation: CSARGLAGAVNEQFF.

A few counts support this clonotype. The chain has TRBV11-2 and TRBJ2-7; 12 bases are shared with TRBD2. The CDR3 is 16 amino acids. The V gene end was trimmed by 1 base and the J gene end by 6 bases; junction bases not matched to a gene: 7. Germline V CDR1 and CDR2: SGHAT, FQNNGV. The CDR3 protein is CASSLGRTSGTGEQYF. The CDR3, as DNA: TGTGCCAGCAGCTTAGGGAGGACTAGCGGGACGGGCGAGCAGTACTTC. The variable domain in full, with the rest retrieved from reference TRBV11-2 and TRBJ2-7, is EAGVAQSPRYKIIEKRQSVAFWCNPISGHATLYWYQQILGQGPKLLIQFQNNGVVDDSQLPKDRFSAERLKGVDSTLKIQPAKLEDSAVYLCASSLGRTSGTGEQYFGPGTRLTVT.

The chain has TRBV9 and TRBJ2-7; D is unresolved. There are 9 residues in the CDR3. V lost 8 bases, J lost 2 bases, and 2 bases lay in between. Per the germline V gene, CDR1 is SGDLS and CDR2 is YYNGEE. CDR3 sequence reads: CARTYEQYF. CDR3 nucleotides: TGTGCCAGAACCTACGAGCAGTACTTC.

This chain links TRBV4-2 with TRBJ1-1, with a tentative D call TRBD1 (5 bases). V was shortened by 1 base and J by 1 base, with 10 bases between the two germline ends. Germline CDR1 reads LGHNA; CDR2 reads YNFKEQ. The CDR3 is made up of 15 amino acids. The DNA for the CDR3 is TGTGCCAGCAGCCAAGCCCGACAGCCGAACACTGAAGCTTTCTTT. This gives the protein CASSQARQPNTEAFF.

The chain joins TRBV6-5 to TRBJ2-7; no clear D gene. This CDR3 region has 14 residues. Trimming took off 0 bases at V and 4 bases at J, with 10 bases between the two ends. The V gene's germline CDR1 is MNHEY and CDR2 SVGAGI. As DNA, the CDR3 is TGTGCCAGCAGTTACTCGAAGCCGGCTTACGAGCAGTACTTC. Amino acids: CASSYSKPAYEQYF.

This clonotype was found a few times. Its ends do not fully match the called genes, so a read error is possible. The chain's CDR3 is CASSLAGGPLADTQYF. The CDR3 DNA is TGTGCCAGCAGCTTAGCGGGAGGGCCCTTAGCTGATACGCAGTATTTT. This sequence joins TRBV12-3 or TRBV12-4 and TRBJ2-3; 11 bases map to TRBD2. The CDR3 runs 16 residues.

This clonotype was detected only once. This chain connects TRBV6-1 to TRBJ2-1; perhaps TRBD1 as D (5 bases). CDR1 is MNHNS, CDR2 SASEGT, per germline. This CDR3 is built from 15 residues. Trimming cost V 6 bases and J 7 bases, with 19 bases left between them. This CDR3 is CASSGWGQSRNEQFF. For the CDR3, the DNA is TGTGCCAGCAGCGGCTGGGGCCAGAGCAGGAATGAGCAGTTCTTC.

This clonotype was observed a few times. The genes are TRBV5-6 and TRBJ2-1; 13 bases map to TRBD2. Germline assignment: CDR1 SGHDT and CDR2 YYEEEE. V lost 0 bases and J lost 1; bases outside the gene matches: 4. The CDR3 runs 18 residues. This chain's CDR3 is CASSLELAGGLSYNEQFF. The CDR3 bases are TGTGCCAGCAGCTTGGAACTAGCGGGGGGGCTTTCCTACAATGAGCAGTTCTTC.

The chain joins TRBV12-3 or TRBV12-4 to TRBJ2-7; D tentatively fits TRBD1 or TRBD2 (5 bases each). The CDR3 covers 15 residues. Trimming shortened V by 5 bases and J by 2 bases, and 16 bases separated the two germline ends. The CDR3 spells CASSPPGRGAYEQYF. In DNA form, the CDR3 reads TGTGCCAGCAGTCCTCCGGGACGAGGTGCCTACGAGCAGTACTTC.

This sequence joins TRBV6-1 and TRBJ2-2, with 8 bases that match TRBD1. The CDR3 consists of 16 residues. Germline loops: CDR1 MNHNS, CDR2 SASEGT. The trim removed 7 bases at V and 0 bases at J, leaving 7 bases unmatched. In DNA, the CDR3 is TGTGCCAGCACCATGACAGGGGCCGCGAACACCGGGGAGCTGTTTTTT. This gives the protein CASTMTGAANTGELFF.

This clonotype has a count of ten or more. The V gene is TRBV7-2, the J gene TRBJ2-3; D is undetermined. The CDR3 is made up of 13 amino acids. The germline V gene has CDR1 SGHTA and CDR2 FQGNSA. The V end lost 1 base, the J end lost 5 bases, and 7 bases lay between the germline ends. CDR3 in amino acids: CASSLERQDTQYF. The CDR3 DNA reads TGTGCCAGCAGCTTAGAGAGGCAAGATACGCAGTATTTT.

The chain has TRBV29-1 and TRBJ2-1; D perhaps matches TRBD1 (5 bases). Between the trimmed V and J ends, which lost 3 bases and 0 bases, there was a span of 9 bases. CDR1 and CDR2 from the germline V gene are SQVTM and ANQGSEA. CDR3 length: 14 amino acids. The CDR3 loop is CSVDRGLSYNEQFF. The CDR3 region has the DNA TGCAGCGTTGATAGGGGTCTCTCCTACAATGAGCAGTTCTTC.

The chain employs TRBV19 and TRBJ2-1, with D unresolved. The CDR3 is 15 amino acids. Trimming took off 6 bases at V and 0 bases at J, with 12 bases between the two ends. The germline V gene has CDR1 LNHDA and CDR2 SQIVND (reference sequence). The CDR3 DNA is TGTGCCAGTAGGATCGGTGGGTCCTCCTACAATGAGCAGTTCTTC. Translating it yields CASRIGGSSYNEQFF.

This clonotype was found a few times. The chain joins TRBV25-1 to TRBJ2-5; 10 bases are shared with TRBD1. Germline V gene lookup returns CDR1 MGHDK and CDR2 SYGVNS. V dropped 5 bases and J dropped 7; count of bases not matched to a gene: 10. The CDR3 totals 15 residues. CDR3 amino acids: CASSSVTGGVGTQYF. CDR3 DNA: TGTGCCAGCAGTTCCGTGACAGGGGGCGTGGGGACCCAGTACTTC.

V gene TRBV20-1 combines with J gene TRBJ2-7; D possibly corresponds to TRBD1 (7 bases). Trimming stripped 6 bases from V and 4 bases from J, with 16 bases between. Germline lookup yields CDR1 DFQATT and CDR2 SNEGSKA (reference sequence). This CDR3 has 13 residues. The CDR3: CSAALRGEYEQYF. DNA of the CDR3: TGCAGTGCGGCTCTCAGGGGGGAATACGAGCAGTACTTC.